A single sample gave rise to the 27 T cell receptor beta chains below, sequenced in a study of blood T cell repertoires in COVID-19. The assay was immunoSEQ multiplex PCR, and TCRdb's table has in-frame clones only and misses some. The sample consists of over 250,000 clones, approximately 87% of them appearing once. The sequenced material came from PBMCs or T cells enriched from blood (not recorded which). The receptors here all came from a woman aged 30 to 39 who had recovered from COVID-19.

The sample holds one count of this clone. The chain has TRBV6-2 or TRBV6-3 and TRBJ2-1; 13 bases map to TRBD2. The CDR3 covers 16 residues. V lost 4 bases and J lost 7; bases outside the gene matches: 7. Germline CDR1 is MNHEY and CDR2 is SVGEGT. Here the CDR3 reads CASSSRLAGGANEQFF. The CDR3 DNA follows: TGTGCCAGCAGTTCCCGACTAGCGGGGGGCGCAAATGAGCAGTTCTTC.

The CDR3 nucleotides are TGTGCCAGCAGCTTAGCCATGGGGAGCAACGACAGGGTGGGAAACACCATATATTTT. This gives the protein CASSLAMGSNDRVGNTIYF. The chain combines TRBV7-6 with TRBJ1-3; TRBD1 matches 7 bases. The CDR3 is 19 amino acids. V lost 0 bases, J lost 4 bases, and 15 bases stayed unmatched. Germline V lookup: CDR1 SGHVS, CDR2 FNYEAQ.

This rearrangement joins TRBV5-4 to TRBJ1-1; possibly TRBD1 for D (6 bases). The germline CDR1 and CDR2 sequences are SGHNT and YYREEE (reference sequence). V was pared by 4 bases and J by 1 base, with 11 bases between. There are 14 residues in the CDR3. CDR3 protein: CASSGSQGNTEAFF. CDR3 in DNA: TGTGCCAGCAGCGGATCACAGGGGAACACTGAAGCTTTCTTT. The whole variable domain, remainder taken from reference TRBV5-4 and TRBJ1-1, is ETGVTQSPTHLIKTRGQQVTLRCSSQSGHNTVSWYQQALGQGPQFIFQYYREEENGRGNFPPRFSGLQFPNYSSELNVNALELDDSALYLCASSGSQGNTEAFFGQGTRLTVV.

The V gene is TRBV7-8, the J gene TRBJ1-6, with D hard to call. Per the germline V gene, CDR1 is SGHVS and CDR2 is FQNEAQ. Trimming left V 7 bases short and J 3 bases short, with 10 bases between. The CDR3 has 14 residues. The CDR3 coding sequence is TGTGCCAGCAAGAAAGGACTCTATAATTCACCCCTCCACTTT. Protein: CASKKGLYNSPLHF.

The rearrangement joins TRBV10-3 to TRBJ1-2; 8 nucleotides agree with TRBD1. The V gene end was trimmed by 7 bases and the J gene end by 0 bases; junction bases not matched to a gene: 4. This CDR3 contains 14 residues. The germline V gene encodes CDR1 ENHRY and CDR2 SYGVKD. CDR3 residues: CAINQDRANYGYTF. In nucleotides, the CDR3 is TGTGCCATCAACCAGGACAGGGCTAACTATGGCTACACCTTC.

This clone was counted a single time. V is TRBV20-1 and J is TRBJ1-1; TRBD1 matches 7 bases. With V trimmed by 3 bases and J by 11 bases, 6 bases remained unmatched. This CDR3 contains 11 residues. Germline assignment: CDR1 DFQATT and CDR2 SNEGSKA (reference sequence). CDR3 loop: CSASTDRVAFF. Here the CDR3 DNA reads TGCAGTGCTAGTACCGACAGGGTTGCTTTCTTT.

V gene TRBV20-1 combines with J gene TRBJ1-4, with D possibly being TRBD1 (6 bases). Germline V lookup: CDR1 DFQATT, CDR2 SNEGSKA (reference sequence). V lost 3 bases to trimming and J lost 12 bases, with 14 bases between them. CDR3 length: 12 residues. The chain's CDR3 is CSASYRPGELFF. In DNA form, the CDR3 reads TGCAGTGCTAGTTACAGGCCAGGGGAACTGTTTTTT.

The chain links TRBV18 to TRBJ1-1, with 7 bases identical to TRBD1. This CDR3 contains 15 residues. V trimming: 4 bases; J trimming: 3 bases; junction bases outside the gene matches: 8. Germline assignment: CDR1 KGHSH and CDR2 LQKENI. The DNA for the CDR3 is TGTGCCAGCTCACTCGGACAGGTCGGGGACACTGAAGCTTTCTTT. It specifies CASSLGQVGDTEAFF.

The count of this clone is one. The gene calls are TRBV5-6 and TRBJ2-5, with 7 positions matching TRBD2. Germline V CDR1 and CDR2: SGHDT, YYEEEE. CDR3 length equals 14 residues. With 2 bases clipped from V and 0 bases from J, the junction kept 1 base outside the gene matches. The CDR3 sequence is CASSLAGNQETQYF. The CDR3 DNA reads TGTGCCAGCAGCTTAGCGGGGAACCAAGAGACCCAGTACTTC.

The V gene is TRBV6-5, the J gene TRBJ1-3; D unresolved. Trimming removed 3 bases from V and 0 bases from J, with 9 bases in between. CDR1 is MNHEY and CDR2 is SVGAGI in the germline V gene. The length of the CDR3 is 15 residues. CDR3 nucleotide sequence: TGTGCCAGCAGTTATGTCGCGAGCTCTGGAAACACCATATATTTT. This gives the protein CASSYVASSGNTIYF.

The J gene is TRBJ1-6, the V gene TRBV5-4, with D unresolved. With 2 bases removed from V and 5 bases from J, the gap between germline ends came to 8 bases. Germline CDR1 and CDR2: SGHNT and YYREEE (reference sequence). There are 14 residues in the CDR3. As DNA, the CDR3 is TGTGCCAGCAGCTTTCGATCGGATAATTCACCCCTCCACTTT. It translates to CASSFRSDNSPLHF. The full variable domain, rest sourced from reference TRBV5-4 and TRBJ1-6, is ETGVTQSPTHLIKTRGQQVTLRCSSQSGHNTVSWYQQALGQGPQFIFQYYREEENGRGNFPPRFSGLQFPNYSSELNVNALELDDSALYLCASSFRSDNSPLHFGNGTRLTVT.

The J gene is TRBJ2-1, the V gene TRBV24-1; 9 nucleotides line up with TRBD1. J was trimmed by 0 bases and V by 4 bases; bases with no gene match: 3. This CDR3 contains 16 residues. The germline V gene has CDR1 KGHDR and CDR2 SFDVKD. The CDR3 DNA follows: TGTGCCACCAGTGACCCGGACAGGGGCTCCTACAATGAGCAGTTCTTC. This translates into CATSDPDRGSYNEQFF.

V gene TRBV4-3 combines with J gene TRBJ2-6, with D possibly matching TRBD2 (6 bases). V was shortened by 0 bases and J by 1 base, with 7 bases between the two germline ends. The CDR3 is made up of 16 amino acids. Looked up from germline, CDR1 is LGHNA and CDR2 is YSLEER. CDR3 in amino acids: CASSQDGTSGANVLTF. The DNA of the CDR3 is TGCGCCAGCAGCCAAGATGGGACTTCTGGGGCCAACGTCCTGACTTTC.

This sequence joins TRBV6-2 or TRBV6-3 and TRBJ1-2, with D unclear. Germline values: CDR1 MNHEY, CDR2 SVGEGT. This CDR3 is 14 amino acids long. The ends were cut back, 2 bases at V and 5 bases at J, with 12 bases in the middle. The CDR3 is CASSYVGRMYGYTF. CDR3 sequence (DNA): TGTGCCAGCAGTTACGTTGGCAGAATGTATGGCTACACCTTC.

The chain employs TRBV6-5 and TRBJ2-2, with D possibly matching TRBD2 (6 bases). Trimming cost V 0 bases and J 3 bases, with 8 bases left between them. The V gene's germline CDR1 is MNHEY and CDR2 SVGAGI. This CDR3 has 15 residues. CDR3 amino acids: CASSYSGGDTGELFF. The CDR3 nucleotides read TGTGCCAGCAGTTACTCGGGCGGGGACACCGGGGAGCTGTTTTTT.

On this clone: This sample also contains other DNA sequences that code for the same CDR3. The chain carries TRBV5-1 and TRBJ1-2; TRBD1 agrees at 8 bases. Germline V gene lookup returns CDR1 SGHRS and CDR2 YFSETQ. V shed 4 bases and J 2 bases; nucleotides not matched to a gene: 4. The CDR3 is made up of 14 amino acids. The CDR3 is CASSLGTGNYGYTF. CDR3 nucleotide sequence: TGCGCCAGCAGCCTCGGGACAGGAAACTATGGCTACACCTTC.

The V call is TRBV5-5, the J call TRBJ2-7, with D possibly TRBD1 on 6 matching bases. The V end was cut by 4 bases, the J end by 0 bases, with 11 bases between. Per the germline V gene, CDR1 is SGHKS and CDR2 is YYEKEE (reference sequence). The CDR3 spans 14 residues. The CDR3 DNA reads TGTGCCAGCAGCCCCGGGACAATCTCCTACGAGCAGTACTTC. It is translated as CASSPGTISYEQYF.

In this sample, this clone turned up once. V and J are TRBV4-2 and TRBJ2-7; 8 bases line up with TRBD2. The germline gives CDR1 LGHNA, CDR2 YNFKEQ. The CDR3 loop spans 14 amino acids. The V and J ends lost 4 bases and 6 bases, in that order; junction bases with no gene match: 8. CDR3 nucleotides: TGTGCCAGCAGCCGAACCGGGACTAGTGTCGAGCAGTACTTC. This encodes CASSRTGTSVEQYF.

Details on this clone: The identical CDR3 is also encoded by other nucleotide sequences in the sample. The genes are TRBV29-1 and TRBJ2-3, with 15 bases matching TRBD2. The CDR3 loop spans 15 amino acids. Germline V gene lookup returns CDR1 SQVTM and CDR2 ANQGSEA. With 1 base clipped from V and 4 bases from J, the junction kept 0 bases outside the gene matches. The CDR3 region has the DNA TGCAGCGTTGAAGGGACTAGCGGGGGGGCAGATACGCAGTATTTT. Encoded protein: CSVEGTSGGADTQYF.

The gene calls are TRBV18 and TRBJ2-3; TRBD2 matches 9 bases. The CDR3 is 16 residues long. V dropped 5 bases and J dropped 7; count of bases not matched to a gene: 13. CDR1 is KGHSH, CDR2 LQKENI, per germline. CDR3 bases: TGTGCCAGCTCATCCCGCGGGGGGGCCGATTTATATACGCAGTATTTT. Its protein product is CASSSRGGADLYTQYF.

V is TRBV5-1 and J is TRBJ1-1, with 7 bases aligning to TRBD1. V lost 0 bases to trimming and J lost 1 base; unmatched junction nucleotides: 6. This CDR3 region has 16 residues. CDR1 is SGHRS and CDR2 is YFSETQ in the germline V gene. CDR3 bases: TGCGCCAGCAGCTTGGAGGGGACAGATCAGAACACTGAAGCTTTCTTT. Protein sequence: CASSLEGTDQNTEAFF.

This clone appeared once. The chain recombines TRBV11-2 with TRBJ2-7; D might be TRBD2 (6 bases). Trimming took off 3 bases at V and 7 bases at J, with 16 bases between the two ends. Germline V gene data show CDR1 as SGHAT and CDR2 as FQNNGV. The CDR3 length is 14 residues. The CDR3 protein is CASSFGTPLLEQYF. CDR3 DNA sequence: TGTGCCAGCAGCTTCGGGACTCCATTACTTGAGCAGTACTTC.

The chain recombines TRBV5-1 with TRBJ2-2, with D possibly matching TRBD1 (5 bases). Trimming pared 0 bases from V and 3 bases from J, leaving 6 bases between. Germline values: CDR1 SGHRS, CDR2 YFSETQ. The CDR3 consists of 14 residues. CDR3 nucleotide sequence: TGCGCCAGCAGCTTGGCAGGGTACACCGGGGAGCTGTTTTTT. Translated: CASSLAGYTGELFF.

The chain links TRBV4-3 to TRBJ2-1; TRBD1 aligns across 10 bases. V lost 0 bases and J lost 7; bases outside the gene matches: 3. The CDR3 spans 15 residues. In germline, CDR1 is LGHNA, CDR2 YSLEER. CDR3 amino acids: CASSQERQGANEQFF. CDR3 coding DNA: TGCGCCAGCAGCCAAGAGAGACAGGGGGCAAATGAGCAGTTCTTC.

The V call is TRBV2, the J call TRBJ2-5, with TRBD2 matching 8 bases. CDR3 length equals 16 residues. CDR1 and CDR2 from the germline V gene are SNHLY and FYNNEI. The V segment lost 6 bases and the J segment 5 bases; nucleotides outside the gene matches: 14. The CDR3 is CASRPQAGARGETQYF. CDR3 in DNA: TGTGCCAGCAGACCTCAAGCGGGGGCCCGGGGGGAGACCCAGTACTTC.

The chain recombines TRBV30 with TRBJ1-5; the D gene is possibly TRBD1 (6 bases). This CDR3 has 16 residues. V lost 1 base and J lost 0, with 13 bases in between. Germline-derived CDR1 and CDR2 are GTSNPN and SVGIG (reference sequence). The CDR3 region is CAWSGYGQTSNQPQHF. For the CDR3, the DNA is TGTGCCTGGAGTGGGTACGGACAGACTAGCAATCAGCCCCAGCATTTT.

This chain joins TRBV9 and TRBJ2-2; TRBD2 aligns across 8 bases. The CDR3 contains 16 residues. CDR1 and CDR2 from the germline V gene are SGDLS and YYNGEE. Trimming at V came to 4 bases and at J to 2 bases, leaving 7 bases not matched to a gene. The CDR3 sequence is CASSRGGTGNTGELFF. CDR3 nucleotides: TGTGCCAGCAGCCGGGGGGGTACGGGAAACACCGGGGAGCTGTTTTTT.